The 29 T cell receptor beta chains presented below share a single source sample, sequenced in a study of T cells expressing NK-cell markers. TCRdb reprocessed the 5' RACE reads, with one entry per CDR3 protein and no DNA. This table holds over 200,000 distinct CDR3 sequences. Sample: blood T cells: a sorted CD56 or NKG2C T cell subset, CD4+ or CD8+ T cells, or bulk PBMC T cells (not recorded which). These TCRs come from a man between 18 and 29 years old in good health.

The CDR3 region is CASERRGTDTQYF. This chain uses TRBV7-3 with TRBJ2-3; TCRdb outputs TRBD2, but without DNA this stays unchecked. CDR1 and CDR2 (germline): SGHTA, FQGTGA. The CDR3 contains 13 residues. Full variable domain (outside the CDR3, taken from reference TRBV7-3 and TRBJ2-3): GAGVSQTPSNKVTEKGKYVELRCDPISGHTALYWYRQSLGQGPEFLIYFQGTGAADDSGLPNDRFFAVRPEGSVSTLKIQRTERGDSAVYLCASERRGTDTQYFGPGTRLTVL.

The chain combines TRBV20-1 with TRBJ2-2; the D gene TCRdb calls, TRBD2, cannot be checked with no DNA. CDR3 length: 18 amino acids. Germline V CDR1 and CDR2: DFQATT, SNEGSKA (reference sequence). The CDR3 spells CSATAGTGGHANTGELFF.

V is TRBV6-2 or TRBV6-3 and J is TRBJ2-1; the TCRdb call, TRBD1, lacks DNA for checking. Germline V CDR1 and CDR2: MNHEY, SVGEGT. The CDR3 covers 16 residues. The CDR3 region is CASSYSREPPYNEQFF.

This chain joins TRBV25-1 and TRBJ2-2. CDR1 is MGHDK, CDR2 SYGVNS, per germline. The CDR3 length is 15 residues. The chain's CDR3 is CASSEVWASVGELFF.

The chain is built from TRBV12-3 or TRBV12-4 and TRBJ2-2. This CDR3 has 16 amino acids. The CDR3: CASSLPGPPNTGELFF.

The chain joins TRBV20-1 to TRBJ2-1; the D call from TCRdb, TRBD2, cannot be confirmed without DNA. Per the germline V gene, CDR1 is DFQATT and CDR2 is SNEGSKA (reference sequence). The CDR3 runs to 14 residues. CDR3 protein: CSASRGPKYNEQFF.

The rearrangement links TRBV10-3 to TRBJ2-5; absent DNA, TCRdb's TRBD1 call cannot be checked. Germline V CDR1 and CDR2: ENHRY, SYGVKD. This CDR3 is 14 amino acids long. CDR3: CATTPRGPGETQYF.

CDR3 loop: CASSPHRVNTEAFF. The chain carries TRBV18 and TRBJ1-1; lacking DNA, the TRBD1 call made by TCRdb goes unchecked. CDR3 size: 14 residues. Germline lookup yields CDR1 KGHSH and CDR2 LQKENI. Drawing the rest from reference TRBV18 and TRBJ1-1, the complete variable domain is NAGVMQNPRHLVRRRGQEARLRCSPMKGHSHVYWYRQLPEEGLKFMVYLQKENIIDESGMPKERFSAEFPKEGPSILRIQQVVRGDSAAYFCASSPHRVNTEAFFGQGTRLTVV.

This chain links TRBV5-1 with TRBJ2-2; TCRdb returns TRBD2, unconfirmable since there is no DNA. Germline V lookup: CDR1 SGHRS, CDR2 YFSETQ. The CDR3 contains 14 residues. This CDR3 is CASQGGPDTGELFF.

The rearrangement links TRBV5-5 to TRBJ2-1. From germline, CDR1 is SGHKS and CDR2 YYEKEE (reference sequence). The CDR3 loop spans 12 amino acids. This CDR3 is CASSLAGSNQFF.

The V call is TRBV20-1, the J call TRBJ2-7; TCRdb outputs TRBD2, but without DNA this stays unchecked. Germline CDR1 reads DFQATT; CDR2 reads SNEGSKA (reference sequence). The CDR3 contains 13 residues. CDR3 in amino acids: CSATSGSSYEQYF.

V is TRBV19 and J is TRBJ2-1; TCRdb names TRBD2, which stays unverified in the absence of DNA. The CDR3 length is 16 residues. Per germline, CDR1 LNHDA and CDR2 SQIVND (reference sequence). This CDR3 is CASKDQSGRAGGEQFF.

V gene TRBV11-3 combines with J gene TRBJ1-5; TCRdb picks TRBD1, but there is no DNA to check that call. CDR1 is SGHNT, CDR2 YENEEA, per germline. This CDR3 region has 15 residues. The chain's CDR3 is CASPSPLYSNQPQHF.

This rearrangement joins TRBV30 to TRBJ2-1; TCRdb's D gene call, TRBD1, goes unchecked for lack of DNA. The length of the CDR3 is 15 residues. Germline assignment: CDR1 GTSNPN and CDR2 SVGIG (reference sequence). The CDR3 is CAWSATGGSYNEQFF.

The CDR3 region is CASIPAPSYNEQFF. The chain employs TRBV12-3 or TRBV12-4 and TRBJ2-1; TCRdb's D call of TRBD2 is untestable without DNA. CDR3 length equals 14 residues.

The CDR3 region is CASSPTSDAPHEQFF. The chain recombines TRBV18 with TRBJ2-1; TCRdb calls TRBD1, which cannot be checked without DNA. The CDR3 has 15 amino acids. From germline, CDR1 is KGHSH and CDR2 LQKENI.

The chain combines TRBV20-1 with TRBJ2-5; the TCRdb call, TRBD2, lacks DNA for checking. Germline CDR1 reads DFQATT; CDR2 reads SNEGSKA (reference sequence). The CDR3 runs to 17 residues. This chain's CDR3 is CSASKGLAGPTQETQYF.

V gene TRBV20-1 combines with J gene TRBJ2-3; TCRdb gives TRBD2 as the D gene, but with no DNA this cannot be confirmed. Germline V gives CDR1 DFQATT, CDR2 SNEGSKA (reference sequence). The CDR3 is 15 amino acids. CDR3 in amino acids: CSASLAGGNTDTQYF.

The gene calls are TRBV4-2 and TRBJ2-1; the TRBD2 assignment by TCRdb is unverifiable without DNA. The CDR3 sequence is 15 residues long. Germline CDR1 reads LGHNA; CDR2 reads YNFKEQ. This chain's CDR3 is CASSQGLAAYNEQFF.

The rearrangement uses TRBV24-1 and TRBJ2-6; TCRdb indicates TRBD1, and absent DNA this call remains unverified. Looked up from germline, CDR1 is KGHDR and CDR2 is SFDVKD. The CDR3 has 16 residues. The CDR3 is CATSGQGFSGANVLTF.

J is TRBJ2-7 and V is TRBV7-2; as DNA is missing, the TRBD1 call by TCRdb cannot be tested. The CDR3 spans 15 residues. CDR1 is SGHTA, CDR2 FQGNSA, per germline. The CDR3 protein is CASSRLTGGTYEQYF.

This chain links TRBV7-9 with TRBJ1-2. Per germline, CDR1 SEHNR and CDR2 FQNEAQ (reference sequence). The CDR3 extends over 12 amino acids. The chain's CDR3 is CASSLRTHGYTF. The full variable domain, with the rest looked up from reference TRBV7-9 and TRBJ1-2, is DTGVSQNPRHKITKRGQNVTFRCDPISEHNRLYWYRQTLGQGPEFLTYFQNEAQLEKSRLLSDRFSAERPKGSFSTLEIQRTEQGDSAMYLCASSLRTHGYTFGSGTRLTVV.

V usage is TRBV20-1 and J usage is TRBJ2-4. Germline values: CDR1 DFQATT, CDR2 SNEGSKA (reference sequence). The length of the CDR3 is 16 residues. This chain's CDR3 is CSARDQELLAKNIQYF.

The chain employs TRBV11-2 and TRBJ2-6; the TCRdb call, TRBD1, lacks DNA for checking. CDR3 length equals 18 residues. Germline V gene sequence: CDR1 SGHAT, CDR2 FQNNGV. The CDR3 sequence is CASSLVGGMLSGANVLTF.

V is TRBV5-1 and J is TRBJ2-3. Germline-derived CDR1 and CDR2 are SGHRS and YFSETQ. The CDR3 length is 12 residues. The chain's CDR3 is CASSPESDTQYF.

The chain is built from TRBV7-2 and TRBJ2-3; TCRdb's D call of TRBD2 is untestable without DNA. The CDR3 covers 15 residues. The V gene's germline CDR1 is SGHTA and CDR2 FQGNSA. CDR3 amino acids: CASSSRAGGADTQYF.

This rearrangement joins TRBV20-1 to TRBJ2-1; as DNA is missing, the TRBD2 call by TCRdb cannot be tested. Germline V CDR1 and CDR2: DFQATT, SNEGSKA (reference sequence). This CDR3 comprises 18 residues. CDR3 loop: CSARPRTSGVSSYNEQFF.

The chain's CDR3 is CSARDRVRGAHEQYF. The chain has TRBV20-1 and TRBJ2-7; TCRdb gives TRBD2 as the D gene, but with no DNA this cannot be confirmed. The CDR3 loop spans 15 amino acids. Germline CDR1 is DFQATT and CDR2 is SNEGSKA (reference sequence).

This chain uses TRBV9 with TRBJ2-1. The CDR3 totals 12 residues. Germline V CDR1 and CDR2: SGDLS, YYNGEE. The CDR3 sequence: CASSVSYDEQFF.